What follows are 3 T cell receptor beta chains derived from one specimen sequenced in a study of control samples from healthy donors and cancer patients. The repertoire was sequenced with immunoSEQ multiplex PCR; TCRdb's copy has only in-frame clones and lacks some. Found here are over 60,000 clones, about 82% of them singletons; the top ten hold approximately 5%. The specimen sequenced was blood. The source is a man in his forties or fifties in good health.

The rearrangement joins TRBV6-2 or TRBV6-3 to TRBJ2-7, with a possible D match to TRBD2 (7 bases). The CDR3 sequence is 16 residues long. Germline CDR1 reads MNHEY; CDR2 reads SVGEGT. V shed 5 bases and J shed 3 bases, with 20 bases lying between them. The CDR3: CASSLRGRGGSYEQYF. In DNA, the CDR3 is TGTGCCAGCAGTCTCAGGGGACGCGGCGGGAGCTACGAGCAGTACTTC.

The CDR3, as DNA: TGTGCCAGCAGTTTAGTGGGCAATCAGCCCCAGCATTTT. Its protein product is CASSLVGNQPQHF. The gene calls are TRBV27 and TRBJ1-5, with D unclear. Per the germline V gene, CDR1 is MNHEY and CDR2 is SMNVEV (reference sequence). V was cut by 2 bases and J by 2 bases, with 4 bases left in between. The CDR3 is 13 residues long.

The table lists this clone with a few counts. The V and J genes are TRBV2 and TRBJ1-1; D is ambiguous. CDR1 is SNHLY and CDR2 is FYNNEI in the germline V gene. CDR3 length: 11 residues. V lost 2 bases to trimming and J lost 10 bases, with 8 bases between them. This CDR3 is CASSESGGAFF. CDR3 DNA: TGTGCCAGCAGTGAATCGGGTGGAGCTTTCTTT.